Listed below are T cell receptor beta chains from one sample, sequenced in a study of Tregs in tolerant kidney transplant recipients. Generated by immunoSEQ multiplex PCR, the TCRdb table keeps only in-frame clones and is missing some. Among 90,000 to 120,000 clones listed, 90% were seen once. The sample here was CD4+ T cells from blood, taken before the transplant. These receptors originate from a human donor who received a combined kidney and bone marrow transplant. Both conserved end residues are part of each CDR3. The D gene is left open where the match is weak. Clone size is shown for a subset of rows, as once, few, many or a class of expanded clone.

clone size,V gene,D gene,J gene,CDR3 protein,CDR3 DNA
few,TRBV19,-,TRBJ1-5,CASRERTPGAEHF,TGTGCCAGTAGGGAACGGACCCCGGGAGCGGAGCATTTT
-,TRBV5-8,TRBD2,TRBJ2-5,CASSSGLAGGPQETQYF,TGTGCCAGCAGCTCGGGACTAGCGGGAGGGCCCCAAGAGACCCAGTACTTC
-,TRBV5-1,-,TRBJ2-1,CASSQGGGPYNEQFF,TGCGCCAGCAGCCAAGGCGGGGGCCCATACAATGAGCAGTTCTTC
-,TRBV19,-,TRBJ2-7,CASSLAGETYEQYF,TGTGCCAGTAGCCTGGCCGGAGAAACCTACGAGCAGTACTTC
-,TRBV27,TRBD1,TRBJ1-5,CASRATGGRPQHF,TGTGCCAGCAGGGCAACAGGGGGCAGGCCCCAGCATTTT
-,TRBV19,-,TRBJ2-5,CASSIGGVAVQETQYF,TGTGCCAGTAGTATAGGGGGAGTAGCGGTACAAGAGACCCAGTACTTC
-,TRBV7-2,-,TRBJ1-6,CASSLHPGLNSPLHF,TGTGCCAGCAGCCTCCATCCAGGGCTTAATTCACCCCTCCACTTT
-,TRBV11-2,-,TRBJ2-5,CASSLVLGGLGETQYF,TGTGCCAGCAGCTTAGTCCTGGGGGGGCTGGGAGAGACCCAGTACTTC
-,TRBV25-1,TRBD1,TRBJ1-4,CASSESRGTGGSEKLFF,TGTGCCAGCAGTGAATCCCGCGGGACAGGAGGGAGTGAAAAACTGTTTTTT
-,TRBV12-2,-,TRBJ2-1,CASRLAFGGRACNEQFF,TGTGCAAGTCGCTTAGCGTTCGGCGGGAGGGCCTGTAATGAGCAGTTCTTC
-,TRBV7-9,-,TRBJ2-2,CASSRQAGSGELFF,TGTGCCAGCAGCCGACAGGCAGGGTCCGGGGAGCTGTTTTTT
-,TRBV5-6,-,TRBJ2-7,CASSLGQGYNLYEQYF,TGTGCCAGCAGCTTGGGCCAGGGATACAACCTCTACGAGCAGTACTTC
few,TRBV19,TRBD2,TRBJ2-2,CASRGTSVAGELFF,TGTGCCAGTAGAGGGACTAGCGTTGCCGGGGAGCTGTTTTTT
-,TRBV5-1,-,TRBJ1-3,CASSQEGGNTIYF,TGCGCCAGCAGTCAGGAAGGTGGAAACACCATATATTTT
-,TRBV5-1,TRBD2,TRBJ2-2,CASSLKVAGSSGELFF,TGCGCCAGCAGCTTGAAGGTAGCGGGATCATCCGGGGAGCTGTTTTTT
once,TRBV7-8,-,TRBJ2-7,CASSREGRVMSHEQYF,TGTGCCAGCAGCAGAGAGGGCCGAGTCATGAGCCACGAGCAGTACTTC
-,TRBV6-5,-,TRBJ1-1,CASERARNTEAFF,TGTGCCAGCGAGAGGGCGCGAAACACTGAAGCTTTCTTT
-,TRBV11-2,-,TRBJ1-5,CASSLSSGAPNQPQHF,TGTGCCAGCAGCTTGAGTTCAGGGGCTCCCAATCAGCCCCAGCATTTT
-,TRBV18,-,TRBJ1-1,CASSRGNTEAFF,TGTGCCAGCTCAAGAGGAAACACTGAAGCTTTCTTT
few,TRBV2,TRBD2,TRBJ2-3,CASRTRGGGDTQYF,TGTGCCAGCAGGACACGGGGGGGAGGGGATACGCAGTATTTT
-,TRBV2,-,TRBJ1-4,CASSPPRQSTNEKLFF,TGTGCCAGCAGCCCACCGCGACAGTCAACTAATGAAAAACTGTTTTTT
-,TRBV18,TRBD1,TRBJ2-7,CASSRTMTGIGYEQYF,TGTGCCAGCTCACGGACCATGACAGGGATAGGCTACGAGCAGTACTTC
few,TRBV5-6,-,TRBJ2-5,CASSSTLLETQYF,TGTGCCAGCAGCTCGACACTTCTGGAGACCCAGTACTTC
-,TRBV7-9,TRBD1,TRBJ1-2,CASSLRTGGDGYTF,TGTGCCAGCAGCCTGCGGACAGGGGGCGATGGCTACACCTTC
-,TRBV19,TRBD1,TRBJ1-2,CASSVDRGGYTF,TGTGCCAGTAGCGTGGACAGGGGAGGCTACACCTTC
-,TRBV5-4,-,TRBJ2-3,CASSLGQGVDTQYF,TGTGCCAGCAGCTTAGGCCAGGGTGTAGATACGCAGTATTTT
-,TRBV25-1,-,TRBJ2-5,CASSEWGRGETQYF,TGTGCCAGCAGTGAATGGGGCCGGGGGGAGACCCAGTACTTC
-,TRBV5-4,-,TRBJ1-1,CASSLARGNTEAFF,TGTGCCAGCAGCTTGGCAAGGGGGAACACTGAAGCTTTCTTT
-,TRBV25-1,TRBD1,TRBJ2-1,CASSDNRGGEQFF,TGTGCCAGCAGTGACAACAGGGGTGGTGAGCAGTTCTTC
-,TRBV5-5,-,TRBJ2-5,CASSPEWETQYF,TGTGCCAGCAGCCCGGAGTGGGAGACCCAGTACTTC
-,TRBV6-1,TRBD2,TRBJ2-5,CASSGVSGRKEKETQYF,TGTGCCAGCAGTGGGGTTAGCGGGAGAAAGGAAAAAGAGACCCAGTACTTC
-,TRBV18,-,TRBJ1-1,CASSPQGNSNTEAFF,TGTGCCAGCTCACCACAGGGGAACTCCAACACTGAAGCTTTCTTT
-,TRBV27,-,TRBJ2-3,CASSLSFLREIGTDTQYF,TGTGCCAGCAGTTTATCGTTCCTCCGGGAGATTGGCACAGATACGCAGTATTTT
-,TRBV7-9,TRBD1,TRBJ2-7,CASTTHRGTYEQYF,TGTGCCAGCACCACGCACAGGGGGACCTACGAGCAGTACTTC
once,TRBV30,TRBD1,TRBJ1-4,CACSRGVGLGGATNEKLFF,TGTGCCTGTTCCAGGGGGGTCGGGCTCGGAGGGGCAACTAATGAAAAACTGTTTTTT
-,TRBV5-1,TRBD2,TRBJ2-7,CASSLEAGEPYEQYF,TGCGCCAGCAGCTTGGAGGCGGGGGAACCCTACGAGCAGTACTTC
-,TRBV9,TRBD2,TRBJ2-3,CASSVGSSGGVGTQYF,TGTGCCAGCAGCGTAGGAAGTAGCGGGGGAGTGGGTACGCAGTATTTT
-,TRBV2,-,TRBJ2-1,CASSESSEQFF,TGTGCCAGCAGTGAGTCAAGCGAGCAGTTCTTC
-,TRBV27,TRBD1,TRBJ2-2,CASSFFGTGDTGELFF,TGTGCCAGCAGTTTCTTCGGGACAGGGGACACCGGGGAGCTGTTTTTT
once,TRBV6-6,-,TRBJ2-1,CASSGHTGRNEQFF,TGTGCCAGCAGTGGCCACACAGGGCGCAATGAGCAGTTCTTC